The T cell receptor beta chain described here comes from a study of blood T cell repertoires in COVID-19. The germline V gene encodes CDR1 SGHDN and CDR2 FVKESK. V lost 4 bases and J 6 bases, leaving 18 bases between the germline ends. CDR3 length: 15 amino acids. During active infection, Seattle patients enrolled and were then monitored through disease. Source study methods: Amplification of reference gene primers provided the estimated nucleated cell counts. The repertoire was sequenced with immunoSEQ multiplex PCR; TCRdb's copy has only in-frame clones and lacks some. D and trimming come from the DNA, and the V and J calls and clone size come from that table. This sample has roughly 440,000 clones; about 87% occur once, and the top ten carry roughly 12%.

J is TRBJ1-1 and V is TRBV14; D is uncertain. The specimen was peripheral blood. This TCR came from a woman in her 50s with COVID-19, enrolled during active disease. The CDR3 is CASSPFRTGGAEAFF. The CDR3 DNA is TGTGCCAGCAGCCCCTTCAGAACCGGAGGCGCTGAAGCTTTCTTT.